This T cell receptor (beta chain) was sequenced in a study of cytomegalovirus exposure and HLA in healthy donors. Whole-study findings and limits: It was reported in a later analysis that an Asian-associated ancestry cluster showed fewer N-insertions than the roughly 670-donor mean. Presence/absence analyses supposed approximately even sequencing depth among donors.

To note about this clone: Antigen: not known.

60 Vbeta and 13 Jbeta primers were used in PCR. Clones were read by immunoSEQ multiplex PCR, and TCRdb kept only the in-frame ones, dropping some. The data show 210,000 or so clones, roughly four fifths seen once. The sequence came from a girl between 5 and 17 years old in good health and CMV-seronegative. The sequenced sample was PBMCs.

The DNA of the CDR3 is TGTGCCAGTAGTATCCCGACAGGGGCCACCGGGGAGCTGTTTTTT. This translates into CASSIPTGATGELFF. The chain has TRBV19 and TRBJ2-2; TRBD1 matches at 8 bases. This CDR3 comprises 15 residues. The V segment lost 3 bases and the J segment 4 bases; nucleotides outside the gene matches: 4. In germline, CDR1 is LNHDA, CDR2 SQIVND (reference sequence).